One TCR beta chain is described in this entry. It has no known antigen specificity. Base qualities are not at hand, and no much larger clone is one base apart. The data were obtained in a study of CD8 T cells in Susac syndrome (dated by TCRdb to between 2018 and 2021). The study in broad terms: Of the Susac syndrome patients who were sequenced, eight were in clinical remission while roughly six had clinically active disease. At blood withdrawal, Susac syndrome patients were either therapy-naive, taking corticosteroids (in some cases with IVIg as well), or taking IVIg alone. The study used repertoire sequencing to test whether antigen drove CD8+ T cell activation and differentiation in Susac syndrome. On the study overall, not on this receptor specifically: The number of individuals in the TCR sequencing and HLA analysis was acknowledged as relatively small. In patients with Susac syndrome, the CD4+ T cell repertoire showed no detectable clonal expansion.

Peripheral blood CD8+ and CD4+ T cells from healthy donors, Susac syndrome patients and multiple sclerosis patients were profiled using high-throughput TCR beta sequencing. Recently defined diagnostic criteria for definite or probable disease were met by the Susac syndrome patients. Bulk CD8+ and CD4+ T cells were purified by magnetic negative isolation, whereas CD8+ TEMRA cells were enriched by FACS. Blood was drawn into EDTA tubes, processed within 24 hours, and PBMCs were isolated by density gradient centrifugation. PBMCs intended for TCR sequencing were cryopreserved in liquid nitrogen and thawed later in a water bath at 37 degrees C. Purity of sorted or isolated CD4+, CD8+ and CD8+ TEMRA cells was at least 90%. RNA was extracted using the RNeasy kit, and 0.5 to 1 microgram was reverse transcribed with random hexamers. TCR beta CDR3 regions were amplified with the immunoSEQ multiplex PCR assay covering 54 Vbeta and 13 Jbeta segments. Bias from PCR amplification was corrected by using a synthetic template baseline for primer optimization and for computational correction. From the authors' description of their analysis: Reads were annotated to V, D and J genes per IMGT and analyzed with immunoSEQ Analyzer, keeping only productive sequences. Clonality was calculated as one minus the Shannon entropy normalized by log2 of the number of productive unique sequences. For each patient and control, public and private clones were evaluated within the 100 most prevalent clones. A clone was defined as Susac-specific if it was absent from the healthy and MS cohorts, from 1052 published viral clones and from other ImmuneACCESS disease sequences. Through fastp at Q25 and MiXCR, TCRdb rebuilt clones from the public reads, retaining in-frame beta chains. Records with the same CDR3 protein are collapsed into one entry carrying the most frequent genes and DNA. In this record, the V and J calls reflect TCRdb's handling and not the investigators' own analysis. The sample table holds some 77,000 distinct CDR3 sequences, of which about 93% were seen once. Together, the top ten hold about 0.54% of the sample.

Sequenced: CD4+ T cells from PBMCs. This TCR derives from a human donor with Susac syndrome.

The CDR3 in this case is CASSPGALAGGETQYF. The nucleotide sequence is given as TGTGCCAGCTCACCAGGAGCACTAGCGGGGGGAGAGACCCAGTACTTC. The rearranged segments are TRBV18 and TRBJ2-5; 12 junctional bases match TRBD2. Relative to germline, V is missing 2 bases and J is missing 4 bases, with 5 bases of the junction outside any gene match. For CDR1 and CDR2, the germline V gene lists KGHSH and LQKENI. The CDR3 runs 16 amino acids, cysteine and phenylalanine included. The read is trimmed to its CDR3 DNA, 48 bases read in frame from base 1.